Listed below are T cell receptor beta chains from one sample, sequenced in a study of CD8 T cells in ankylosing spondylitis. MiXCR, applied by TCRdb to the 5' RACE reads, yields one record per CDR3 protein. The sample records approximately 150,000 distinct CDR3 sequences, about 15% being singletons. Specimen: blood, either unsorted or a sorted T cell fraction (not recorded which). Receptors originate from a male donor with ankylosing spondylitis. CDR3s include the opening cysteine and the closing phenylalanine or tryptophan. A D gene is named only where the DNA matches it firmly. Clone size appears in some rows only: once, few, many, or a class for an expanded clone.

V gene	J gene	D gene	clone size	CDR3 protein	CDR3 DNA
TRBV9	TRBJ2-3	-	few	CASVRGAVGDTQYF	TGTGCCAGCGTTCGAGGTGCGGTTGGGGATACGCAGTATTTT
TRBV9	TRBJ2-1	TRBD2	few	CASSPSGLAAGDEQFF	TGTGCCAGCAGCCCCTCTGGACTAGCGGCCGGCGATGAGCAGTTCTTC
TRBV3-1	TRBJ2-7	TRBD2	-	CASSPWTSGGFYEQYF	TGTGCCAGCAGCCCCTGGACTAGCGGAGGTTTCTACGAGCAGTACTTC
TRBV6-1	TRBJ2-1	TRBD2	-	CAGSGLAGYNEQFF	TGTGCCGGGTCGGGACTAGCGGGGTACAATGAGCAGTTCTTC
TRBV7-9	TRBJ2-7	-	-	CASSRTEIPYEQYF	TGTGCCAGCAGCCGGACAGAGATCCCCTACGAGCAGTACTTC
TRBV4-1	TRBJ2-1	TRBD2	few	CASSHFTSGDYNEQFF	TGCGCCAGCAGCCATTTTACTAGCGGAGACTACAATGAGCAGTTCTTC
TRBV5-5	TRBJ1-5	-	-	CASSLVGSSNQPQHF	TGTGCCAGCAGCTTGGTCGGGTCCAGCAATCAGCCCCAGCATTTT
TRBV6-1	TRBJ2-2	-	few	CASSVTVTGELFF	TGTGCCAGCAGCGTGACAGTCACCGGGGAGCTGTTTTTT
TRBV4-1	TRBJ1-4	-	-	CASSQEGTGNEKLFF	TGCGCCAGCAGCCAAGAAGGGACGGGGAATGAAAAACTGTTTTTT
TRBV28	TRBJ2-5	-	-	CASSLSSVGAALEGTQYF	TGTGCCAGCAGTTTATCATCCGTCGGGGCAGCTCTAGAGGGGACCCAGTACTTC
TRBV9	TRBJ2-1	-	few	CASSVAGRHEQFF	TGTGCCAGCAGCGTAGCGGGACGACATGAGCAGTTCTTC
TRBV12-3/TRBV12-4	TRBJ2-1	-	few	CASSSHTSLGNEQFF	TGTGCCAGCAGTTCACACACATCCCTTGGGAATGAGCAGTTCTTC
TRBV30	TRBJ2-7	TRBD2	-	CAWSAPAGATYEQYF	TGTGCCTGGAGTGCCCCAGCGGGAGCAACCTACGAGCAGTACTTC
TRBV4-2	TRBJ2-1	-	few	CASSPGLPEQFF	TGTGCCAGCAGCCCGGGACTTCCTGAGCAGTTCTTC
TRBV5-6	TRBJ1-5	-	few	CASSPRRGSSNQPQHF	TGTGCCAGCAGCCCTCGTCGGGGGTCTAGCAATCAGCCCCAGCATTTT
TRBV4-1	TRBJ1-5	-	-	CASSQVSGERNQPQHF	TGCGCCAGCAGCCAAGTTTCAGGGGAGCGCAATCAGCCCCAGCATTTT
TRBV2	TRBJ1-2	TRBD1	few	CASTGSGGLYGYTF	TGTGCCAGCACCGGTTCAGGGGGCCTCTATGGCTACACCTTC
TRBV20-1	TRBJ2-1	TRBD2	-	CSARGGLAQSSYNEQFF	TGCAGTGCTAGAGGGGGACTAGCGCAGAGCTCCTACAATGAGCAGTTCTTC
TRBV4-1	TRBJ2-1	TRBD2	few	CASRPIGDGLAGRNEQFF	TGCGCCAGCAGGCCAATTGGAGACGGACTAGCGGGGAGGAATGAGCAGTTCTTC
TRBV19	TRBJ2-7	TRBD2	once	CASSTGFSGSSYEQYF	TGTGCCAGTAGTACCGGGTTTAGCGGGAGCTCCTACGAGCAGTACTTC
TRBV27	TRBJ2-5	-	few	CASRPRGAETQYF	TGTGCCAGCAGACCAAGAGGAGCGGAGACCCAGTACTTC
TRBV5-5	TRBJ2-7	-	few	CASSLLREQYF	TGTGCCAGCAGCTTATTGAGAGAGCAGTACTTC
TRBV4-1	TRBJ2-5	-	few	CASSQSIAARGETQYF	TGCGCCAGCAGCCAGTCTATAGCGGCCAGGGGAGAGACCCAGTACTTC
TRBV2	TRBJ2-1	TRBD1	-	CASSPPGTGVNEQFF	TGTGCCAGCAGTCCCCCCGGGACAGGGGTCAATGAGCAGTTCTTC
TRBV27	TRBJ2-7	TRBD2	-	CASSWGSGPPFGSEQYF	TGTGCCAGCAGTTGGGGTAGCGGGCCTCCCTTTGGGTCCGAGCAGTACTTC
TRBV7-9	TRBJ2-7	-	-	CASSPEAAGLAYF	TGTGCCAGCAGCCCAGAGGCCGCGGGGCTGGCGTACTTC
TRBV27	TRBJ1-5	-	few	CASSLRGDSNQPQHF	TGTGCCAGCAGTTTACGGGGTGATAGCAATCAGCCCCAGCATTTT
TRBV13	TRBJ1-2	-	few	CASSLGIGNYGYTF	TGTGCCAGCAGCTTAGGGATTGGGAACTATGGCTACACCTTC
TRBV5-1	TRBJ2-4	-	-	CASSFSTRDTDIQYF	TGCGCCAGCAGCTTCTCGACCCGGGACACGGACATTCAGTACTTC
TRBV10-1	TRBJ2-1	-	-	CASSVSPTVLRNEQFF	TGCGCCAGCAGTGTATCCCCGACTGTCCTTCGGAATGAGCAGTTCTTC
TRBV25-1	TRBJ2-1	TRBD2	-	CASSDRTSATYNEQFF	TGTGCCAGCAGTGACCGGACTAGCGCAACTTACAATGAGCAGTTCTTC
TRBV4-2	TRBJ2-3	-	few	CASSYLGQGRTDTQYF	TGTGCCAGCAGCTACCTGGGTCAGGGCCGCACAGATACGCAGTATTTT
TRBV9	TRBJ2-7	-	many	CASSAGHEQYF	TGTGCCAGCAGCGCAGGCCACGAGCAGTACTTC
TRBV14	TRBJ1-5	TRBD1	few	CASSQGDRVINQPQHF	TGTGCCAGCAGCCAAGGGGACAGGGTGATTAATCAGCCCCAGCATTTT
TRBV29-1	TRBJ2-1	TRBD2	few	CSVSPGLAALNEQFF	TGCAGCGTTTCCCCGGGACTAGCAGCCCTCAATGAGCAGTTCTTC
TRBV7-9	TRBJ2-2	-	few	CASSSTQNTGELFF	TGTGCCAGCAGCTCGACACAGAACACCGGGGAGCTGTTTTTT
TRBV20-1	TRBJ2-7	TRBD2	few	CSARDPLAGDEQYF	TGCAGTGCTAGAGATCCGCTAGCGGGAGACGAGCAGTACTTC
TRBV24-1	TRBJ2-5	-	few	CATSDTGEETQYF	TGTGCCACCAGTGATACCGGGGAAGAGACCCAGTACTTC
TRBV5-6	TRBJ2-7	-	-	CASSFGSGAYEQYF	-
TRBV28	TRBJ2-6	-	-	CASSSRSLLTSSGANVLTF	TGTGCCAGCAGTTCACGGTCCCTCCTGACCTCCTCTGGGGCCAACGTCCTGACTTTC
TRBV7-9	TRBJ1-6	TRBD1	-	CAIRDRGEVSPLHF	TGTGCCATCCGGGACAGGGGTGAGGTTTCACCCCTCCACTTT
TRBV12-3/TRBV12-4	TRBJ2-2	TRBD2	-	CASNLAGAGELFF	TGTGCCAGCAACCTAGCGGGAGCCGGGGAGCTGTTTTTT
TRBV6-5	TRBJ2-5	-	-	CASSYSSREETQYF	TGTGCCAGCAGTTACTCGAGCCGGGAAGAGACCCAGTACTTC
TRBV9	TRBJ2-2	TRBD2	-	CASSVALLAGSTGELFF	TGTGCCAGCAGCGTAGCTCTCCTAGCGGGGAGCACCGGGGAGCTGTTTTTT
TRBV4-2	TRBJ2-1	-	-	CASSQEEDYNEQFF	TGTGCCAGCAGCCAAGAAGAAGACTACAATGAGCAGTTCTTC
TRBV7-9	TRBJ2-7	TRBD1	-	CASSGGTGGPYEQYF	TGTGCCAGCAGCGGGGGGACAGGGGGCCCCTACGAGCAGTACTTC
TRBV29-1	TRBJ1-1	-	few	CSVDSKGGTEAFF	TGCAGCGTAGATTCAAAGGGGGGGACTGAAGCTTTCTTT